A selection of T cell receptor beta chains follows, all from one sample in a study of blood T cell repertoires in COVID-19. Sequenced by immunoSEQ multiplex PCR; TCRdb stores in-frame clones only, minus some. The sample lists about 210,000 clones; 65% to 90% were seen once. Specimen: PBMCs or T cells enriched from blood (not recorded which). All receptors come from a woman aged 40 to 55 with acute COVID-19. Each CDR3 is given with its conserved first and last residue. Each record gives: CDR3 DNA, CDR3 protein, D gene, J gene, clone size, V gene. D genes are given only for firm matches. Size is omitted from some rows. Given values are once, few, many or a class for expanded clones.

cdr3_nt: TGCAGTGCTTCTCGAGGGAATGAGCAGTTCTTC
cdr3_aa: CSASRGNEQFF
d_call: -
j_call: TRBJ2-1
clone_size: -
v_call: TRBV20-1

cdr3_nt: TGTGCCAGCAGCGGGGTGAACACTGAAGCTTTCTTT
cdr3_aa: CASSGVNTEAFF
d_call: -
j_call: TRBJ1-1
clone_size: -
v_call: TRBV28

cdr3_nt: TGTGCCAGCAGCTCCACAGGAGACAATCAGCCCCAGCATTTT
cdr3_aa: CASSSTGDNQPQHF
d_call: -
j_call: TRBJ1-5
clone_size: once
v_call: TRBV27

cdr3_nt: TGCGCCAGCAGAAAGACAGGGGAAGTCAGTGAAGCTTTCTTT
cdr3_aa: CASRKTGEVSEAFF
d_call: TRBD1
j_call: TRBJ1-1
clone_size: -
v_call: TRBV10-2

cdr3_nt: TGCAGTGCCCCGGTGAACACTGAAGCTTTCTTT
cdr3_aa: CSAPVNTEAFF
d_call: -
j_call: TRBJ1-1
clone_size: -
v_call: TRBV20-1

cdr3_nt: TGTGCCAGCAGCTTAGTCCCTAGCGGGAGAAGTTGGAGCAATGAGCAGTTCTTC
cdr3_aa: CASSLVPSGRSWSNEQFF
d_call: TRBD2
j_call: TRBJ2-1
clone_size: -
v_call: TRBV7-2

cdr3_nt: TGTGCCAGCAGCTTAGGTGGGACAGGGTCCTACGAGCAGTACTTC
cdr3_aa: CASSLGGTGSYEQYF
d_call: TRBD1
j_call: TRBJ2-7
clone_size: -
v_call: TRBV7-9

cdr3_nt: TGTGCCAGCAGCCCTCCGGACAGAGCCTACGAGCAGTACTTC
cdr3_aa: CASSPPDRAYEQYF
d_call: -
j_call: TRBJ2-7
clone_size: -
v_call: TRBV28

cdr3_nt: TGTGCCAGCAGCGGAGCGGACTCCTACAATGAGCAGTTCTTC
cdr3_aa: CASSGADSYNEQFF
d_call: -
j_call: TRBJ2-1
clone_size: -
v_call: TRBV9

cdr3_nt: TGTGCCAGCAGCTTGAGACCTCGGGGGAACGAGCAGTACTTC
cdr3_aa: CASSLRPRGNEQYF
d_call: -
j_call: TRBJ2-7
clone_size: -
v_call: TRBV11-2

cdr3_nt: TGTGCCAGCAAAACTCCAAATCAGCCCCAGCATTTT
cdr3_aa: CASKTPNQPQHF
d_call: -
j_call: TRBJ1-5
clone_size: -
v_call: TRBV28

cdr3_nt: TGTGCCAGCAGGAGGGGACAGGGGAACCAGCCCCAGCATTTT
cdr3_aa: CASRRGQGNQPQHF
d_call: TRBD1
j_call: TRBJ1-5
clone_size: once
v_call: TRBV6-5

cdr3_nt: TGTGCCAGCAGTCCTCAGATTATCAATGGCTACACCTTC
cdr3_aa: CASSPQIINGYTF
d_call: -
j_call: TRBJ1-2
clone_size: -
v_call: TRBV28

cdr3_nt: TGTGCCAGCAGTGAGAGGGGGCCTAACACTGAAGCTTTCTTT
cdr3_aa: CASSERGPNTEAFF
d_call: TRBD1
j_call: TRBJ1-1
clone_size: once
v_call: TRBV6-1

cdr3_nt: TGTGCCAGCAGCCAAGTTTCACAGGGTCGGAATCAGCCCCAGCATTTT
cdr3_aa: CASSQVSQGRNQPQHF
d_call: -
j_call: TRBJ1-5
clone_size: -
v_call: TRBV4-2

cdr3_nt: TGTGCCAGCAGTTTATGGACAGGTGCCAATGAAAAACTGTTTTTT
cdr3_aa: CASSLWTGANEKLFF
d_call: TRBD1
j_call: TRBJ1-4
clone_size: -
v_call: TRBV27

cdr3_nt: TGTGCCAGCAGTGCCTTGGGGGGTATCGACGAGCAGTACTTC
cdr3_aa: CASSALGGIDEQYF
d_call: -
j_call: TRBJ2-7
clone_size: -
v_call: TRBV27

cdr3_nt: TGTGCCAGTAGTATCGGGGACAGATACTATGGCTACACCTTC
cdr3_aa: CASSIGDRYYGYTF
d_call: TRBD1
j_call: TRBJ1-2
clone_size: -
v_call: TRBV19

cdr3_nt: TGCGCCAGCAGCCAAGGGTTCTGGACAGGGGGCGGCGAGCAGTACTTC
cdr3_aa: CASSQGFWTGGGEQYF
d_call: TRBD1
j_call: TRBJ2-7
clone_size: -
v_call: TRBV4-3

cdr3_nt: TGTGCCAGCGGAGGGGGCGGTGAAAAACTGTTTTTT
cdr3_aa: CASGGGGEKLFF
d_call: TRBD1
j_call: TRBJ1-4
clone_size: -
v_call: TRBV2

cdr3_nt: TGTGCCAGCAGCCAGGGACATAATGAAAAACTGTTTTTT
cdr3_aa: CASSQGHNEKLFF
d_call: -
j_call: TRBJ1-4
clone_size: -
v_call: TRBV3-1/TRBV3-2

cdr3_nt: TGTGCCAGCAGCTTAGGGGGGACAGGGGGCGCTGGAAACACCATATATTTT
cdr3_aa: CASSLGGTGGAGNTIYF
d_call: TRBD1
j_call: TRBJ1-3
clone_size: -
v_call: TRBV7-2

cdr3_nt: TGTGCCAGCAGCTTTTCCCTAGCGAACACCGGGGAGCTGTTTTTT
cdr3_aa: CASSFSLANTGELFF
d_call: -
j_call: TRBJ2-2
clone_size: -
v_call: TRBV11-1

cdr3_nt: TGTGCCAGCTCACCAATGGACAGGGGCCTTTGGAACACTGAAGCTTTCTTT
cdr3_aa: CASSPMDRGLWNTEAFF
d_call: TRBD1
j_call: TRBJ1-1
clone_size: -
v_call: TRBV18

cdr3_nt: TGCAGCGTTGCGGAGGCGAGTGGCTACACCTTC
cdr3_aa: CSVAEASGYTF
d_call: -
j_call: TRBJ1-2
clone_size: -
v_call: TRBV29-1

cdr3_nt: TGTGCCAGCTACCGGGAACACCGGGGAGCTGTTTTT
cdr3_aa: CASYREHRGAVF
d_call: -
j_call: TRBJ2-2
clone_size: -
v_call: TRBV27

cdr3_nt: TGTGCCAGCAGTTTAAAGTGGGGGGACTCCTACGAGCAGTACTTC
cdr3_aa: CASSLKWGDSYEQYF
d_call: -
j_call: TRBJ2-7
clone_size: -
v_call: TRBV27

cdr3_nt: TGCGCCAGCAGCCAAGAGGAAGGATCGGGACTAGCGGCCGGCAAGCAGTTCTTC
cdr3_aa: CASSQEEGSGLAAGKQFF
d_call: TRBD2
j_call: TRBJ2-1
clone_size: -
v_call: TRBV4-3

cdr3_nt: TGTGCCACCAGTGAATCGGGACAGAGCAATCAGCCCCAGCATTTT
cdr3_aa: CATSESGQSNQPQHF
d_call: TRBD1
j_call: TRBJ1-5
clone_size: -
v_call: TRBV24-1

cdr3_nt: TGTGCCAGCAGCAGATCCGGACAGCGGAGTACTGAAAAACTGTTTTTT
cdr3_aa: CASSRSGQRSTEKLFF
d_call: -
j_call: TRBJ1-4
clone_size: -
v_call: TRBV7-9

cdr3_nt: TGTGCCAGCAGCTACCCGGGGGGGACTGAAGCTTTCTTT
cdr3_aa: CASSYPGGTEAFF
d_call: -
j_call: TRBJ1-1
clone_size: -
v_call: TRBV7-2

cdr3_nt: TGTGCCAGCAGCTCTGCGGGACAGGGTCCCCCAGACTACGAGCAGTACTTC
cdr3_aa: CASSSAGQGPPDYEQYF
d_call: TRBD1
j_call: TRBJ2-7
clone_size: -
v_call: TRBV11-2

cdr3_nt: TGTGCCATCCGCCGGGGACAGGGCCTCACAGATACGCAGTATTTT
cdr3_aa: CAIRRGQGLTDTQYF
d_call: TRBD1
j_call: TRBJ2-3
clone_size: -
v_call: TRBV10-3

cdr3_nt: TGCGCCAGCAGCCAAGGGGCCCTGGGCTATGGCTACACCTTC
cdr3_aa: CASSQGALGYGYTF
d_call: -
j_call: TRBJ1-2
clone_size: once
v_call: TRBV4-3

cdr3_nt: TGTGCCAGCAGCGTACGGGGGTTGAACACCGGGGAGCTGTTTTTT
cdr3_aa: CASSVRGLNTGELFF
d_call: -
j_call: TRBJ2-2
clone_size: -
v_call: TRBV9

cdr3_nt: TGCGCCAGCAGCCAAGGGGGACAGTACTCTGGGGCCAACGTCCTGACTTTC
cdr3_aa: CASSQGGQYSGANVLTF
d_call: TRBD1
j_call: TRBJ2-6
clone_size: once
v_call: TRBV4-1

cdr3_nt: TGTGCCAGCCGGACGGGGGGGCAGGGCCGCTATGGCTACACCTTC
cdr3_aa: CASRTGGQGRYGYTF
d_call: -
j_call: TRBJ1-2
clone_size: -
v_call: TRBV28

cdr3_nt: TGTGCCAGCAGTTTACAGGCTAGCCACGTCTTC
cdr3_aa: CASSLQASHVF
d_call: -
j_call: TRBJ2-7
clone_size: -
v_call: TRBV28

cdr3_nt: TGTGCCAGCCGGAGGGGGAACACCGGGGAGCTGTTTTTT
cdr3_aa: CASRRGNTGELFF
d_call: -
j_call: TRBJ2-2
clone_size: -
v_call: TRBV7-2

cdr3_nt: TGTGCCAGCTACACCGGGACATTGAACACTGAAGCTTTCTTT
cdr3_aa: CASYTGTLNTEAFF
d_call: -
j_call: TRBJ1-1
clone_size: -
v_call: TRBV28

cdr3_nt: TGTGCCAGCAGCCCCTTGGGGTGGGGGCGACGCACTGAAGCTTTCTTT
cdr3_aa: CASSPLGWGRRTEAFF
d_call: -
j_call: TRBJ1-1
clone_size: -
v_call: TRBV14

cdr3_nt: TGTGCTAGTGGTTTGGTAGGTTCAGGAACCGGGGAGCTGTTTTTT
cdr3_aa: CASGLVGSGTGELFF
d_call: -
j_call: TRBJ2-2
clone_size: -
v_call: TRBV12-5

cdr3_nt: TGTGCCAGCAGCCAAGGGCCTGGTAATTCACCCCTCCACTTT
cdr3_aa: CASSQGPGNSPLHF
d_call: -
j_call: TRBJ1-6
clone_size: -
v_call: TRBV3-1/TRBV3-2

cdr3_nt: TGTGCCACCAGTGATCCGGACAGGGGGGTACCCATAAACACTGAAGCTTTCTTT
cdr3_aa: CATSDPDRGVPINTEAFF
d_call: TRBD1
j_call: TRBJ1-1
clone_size: once
v_call: TRBV24-1

cdr3_nt: TGTGCCAGTAATCCCGGGACAGGGGCCTACGAGCAGTACTTC
cdr3_aa: CASNPGTGAYEQYF
d_call: TRBD1
j_call: TRBJ2-7
clone_size: -
v_call: TRBV19

cdr3_nt: TGTGCCAGCAGCGTAGGACGGGAGGTCCAAGAGACCCAGTACTTC
cdr3_aa: CASSVGREVQETQYF
d_call: TRBD2
j_call: TRBJ2-5
clone_size: -
v_call: TRBV9